The 22 T cell receptor beta chains presented below share a single source sample, sequenced in a study of blood T cells in healthy people across ages. Primers used in a second PCR of roughly 7 to 11 cycles were a sample-barcoded 5' primer and a J-beta primer mix. TCRdb recomputed calls from the 5' RACE reads with MiXCR, one row per CDR3 protein. The repertoire holds under 1,100,000 distinct CDR3 sequences, with around 25% as singletons. The data were also submitted as part of a second study, on T cells of mothers and their children.

The sequenced sample was blood. These receptors came from a girl aged 2 to 10 in good health.

The chain joins TRBV6-5 to TRBJ1-1; tentative D call: TRBD1 (5 bases). Germline CDR1 reads MNHEY; CDR2 reads SVGAGI. There are 14 residues in the CDR3. Between the trimmed V and J ends, which lost 2 bases and 4 bases, there was a span of 11 bases. CDR3 in DNA: TGTGCCAGCAGTTACGGGGCAGAGGGCACTGAAGCTTTCTTT. Its translation: CASSYGAEGTEAFF.

The table lists this clonotype with a few counts. The chain links TRBV20-1 to TRBJ2-7, with D possibly being TRBD2 (6 bases). The CDR3 has 14 amino acids. V was cut by 4 bases and J by 3 bases, with 16 bases left in between. Germline V gene data show CDR1 as DFQATT and CDR2 as SNEGSKA (reference sequence). CDR3 in DNA: TGCAGTGCTATAGTTCTCCGGGGAGGCTACGAGCAGTACTTC. It translates to CSAIVLRGGYEQYF.

This clonotype appeared many times. The rearrangement links TRBV9 to TRBJ2-5, with D unclear. CDR1 SGDLS and CDR2 YYNGEE come from the germline V gene. V lost 0 bases, J lost 4 bases, and 10 bases lay in between. The CDR3 is 14 amino acids. The CDR3 sequence: CASSVELHPETQYF. DNA of the CDR3: TGTGCCAGCAGCGTAGAATTACACCCAGAGACCCAGTACTTC.

This clonotype has only a few counts. This sequence joins TRBV9 and TRBJ2-7, with 7 bases aligning to TRBD2. The J segment lost 2 bases and the V segment lost 4 bases, leaving 9 bases of the junction unmatched. The CDR3 spans 15 residues. The germline V gene encodes CDR1 SGDLS and CDR2 YYNGEE. The CDR3 sequence: CASSPTGLAAYEQYF. The CDR3, as DNA: TGTGCCAGCAGCCCCACGGGGCTAGCGGCCTACGAGCAGTACTTC. Supplemented by reference TRBV9 and TRBJ2-7, the full variable domain reads DSGVTQTPKHLITATGQRVTLRCSPRSGDLSVYWYQQSLDQGLQFLIQYYNGEERAKGNILERFSAQQFPDLHSELNLSSLELGDSALYFCASSPTGLAAYEQYFGPGTRLTVT.

This clonotype was detected a few times. V gene TRBV5-4 combines with J gene TRBJ2-2; TRBD1 might be the D (5 bases). Germline CDR1 SGHNT, CDR2 YYREEE (reference sequence). Trimming shortened V by 5 bases and J by 3 bases, and 14 bases separated the two germline ends. The CDR3 consists of 15 residues. The CDR3 sequence: CASSSSDSYTGELFF. The CDR3 nucleotides are TGTGCCAGCAGTTCATCTGACAGCTACACCGGGGAGCTGTTTTTT.

The gene calls are TRBV29-1 and TRBJ2-5; maybe TRBD2 (5 bases). Germline loops: CDR1 SQVTM, CDR2 ANQGSEA. With 4 bases removed from V and 5 bases from J, the gap between germline ends came to 14 bases. The CDR3 extends over 13 amino acids. The CDR3 reads CSVAASPEETQYF. In nucleotides, the CDR3 is TGCAGCGTTGCCGCTAGCCCGGAGGAGACCCAGTACTTC. The complete variable domain, with remaining parts taken from reference TRBV29-1 and TRBJ2-5, reads SAVISQKPSRDICQRGTSLTIQCQVDSQVTMMFWYRQQPGQSLTLIATANQGSEATYESGFVIDKFPISRPNLTFSTLTVSNMSPEDSSIYLCSVAASPEETQYFGPGTRLLVL.

This clonotype was recorded a few times. The V and J genes are TRBV4-2 and TRBJ2-3; 7 bases map to TRBD2. Germline trimming cut 3 bases from V and 0 bases from J; bases unmatched to any gene: 6. The CDR3 sequence is 16 residues long. Germline V gene data show CDR1 as LGHNA and CDR2 as YNFKEQ. CDR3 DNA: TGTGCCAGCAGCCAGGGGAGTAGCGGGAGCACAGATACGCAGTATTTT. Its protein is CASSQGSSGSTDTQYF.

The chain carries TRBV14 and TRBJ2-5; D is unclear. The CDR3 loop spans 14 amino acids. Trimming stripped 4 bases from V and 1 base from J, with 10 bases between. Germline lookup yields CDR1 SGHDN and CDR2 FVKESK. CDR3 sequence (DNA): TGTGCCAGCAGCCCTTACCTTAGCCAAGAGACCCAGTACTTC. It is translated as CASSPYLSQETQYF.

This clonotype has more than one count but fewer than ten. The V call is TRBV4-2, the J call TRBJ2-3; the match to TRBD1 covers 8 bases. CDR1 is LGHNA, CDR2 YNFKEQ, per germline. V trimming: 3 bases; J trimming: 3 bases; junction bases outside the gene matches: 8. The CDR3 extends over 16 amino acids. The CDR3 coding sequence is TGTGCCAGCAGCCATCCGACAGGGGTTGGGACAGATACGCAGTATTTT. This encodes CASSHPTGVGTDTQYF.

This chain joins TRBV7-9 and TRBJ2-1, with D hard to call. CDR3 length: 12 amino acids. V was cut by 7 bases and J by 8 bases, with 12 bases left in between. CDR1 and CDR2 (germline): SEHNR, FQNEAQ (reference sequence). The CDR3 spells CASTPLGDEQFF. The CDR3 region has the DNA TGTGCCAGCACCCCCCTAGGAGATGAGCAGTTCTTC.

In this sample, this clonotype turned up a few times. This is likely a read error, given that the CDR3 carries no conserved phenylalanine or tryptophan at its end. This rearrangement joins TRBV5-4 to TRBJ2-5; unclear D gene. The CDR3 covers 13 residues. Germline V gene data show CDR1 as SGHNT and CDR2 as YYREEE (reference sequence). The V end was cut by 2 bases, the J end by 4 bases, with 9 bases between. The CDR3 is CASSLGGGETQYL. CDR3 in DNA: TGTGCCAGCAGCTTAGGTGGCGGAGAGACCCAGTACCTC.

The chain links TRBV24-1 to TRBJ2-1; D perhaps matches TRBD2 (6 bases). V dropped 4 bases and J dropped 6 bases, with 9 bases sitting between them. Germline CDR1 KGHDR, CDR2 SFDVKD. The length of the CDR3 is 13 residues. The CDR3 is CATSELLANEQFF. DNA for the CDR3: TGTGCCACCAGTGAGCTACTAGCCAATGAGCAGTTCTTC.

V and J are TRBV6-5 and TRBJ2-7; D might be TRBD1 (6 bases). Germline V CDR1 and CDR2: MNHEY, SVGAGI. This CDR3 region has 13 residues. The ends were cut back, 0 bases at V and 6 bases at J, with 9 bases in the middle. CDR3 nucleotides: TGTGCCAGCAGTTACTCAAAGACAGGCGAGCAGTACTTC. Translating gives CASSYSKTGEQYF.

The chain carries TRBV29-1 and TRBJ2-4; perhaps D is TRBD1 or TRBD2 (6 bases each). Germline CDR1 reads SQVTM; CDR2 reads ANQGSEA. Trimming stripped 2 bases from V and 12 bases from J, with 17 bases between. The CDR3 consists of 13 residues. The CDR3 region has the DNA TGCAGCGTTGAAACATGGGGGGCTTCACATCAGTACTTC. This encodes CSVETWGASHQYF.

This clonotype has only a few counts. V usage is TRBV25-1 and J usage is TRBJ1-1; the D is unclear. V lost 3 bases, J lost 2 bases, and 13 bases lay in between. The CDR3 spans 15 residues. Germline V CDR1 and CDR2: MGHDK, SYGVNS. In DNA form, the CDR3 reads TGTGCCAGCAGTGATATGGAGGGCCCAAACACTGAAGCTTTCTTT. Protein sequence: CASSDMEGPNTEAFF.

V gene TRBV7-2 combines with J gene TRBJ2-3; 10 nucleotides align to TRBD2. Germline CDR1 SGHTA, CDR2 FQGNSA. The CDR3 totals 15 residues. V shed 6 bases and J 4 bases; nucleotides not matched to a gene: 7. The DNA for the CDR3 is TGTGCCAGCAGACAGACTAGCGGGCTAGCAGATACGCAGTATTTT. This translates into CASRQTSGLADTQYF. Based on the CDR3 plus reference TRBV7-2 and TRBJ2-3, the full variable domain is GAGVSQSPSNKVTEKGKDVELRCDPISGHTALYWYRQSLGQGLEFLIYFQGNSAPDKSGLPSDRFSAERTGGSVSTLTIQRTQQEDSAVYLCASRQTSGLADTQYFGPGTRLTVL.

The chain carries TRBV20-1 and TRBJ2-5; the D call may be TRBD1 or TRBD2 (6 bases each). Trimming shortened V by 2 bases and J by 7 bases, and 11 bases separated the two germline ends. CDR3 size: 12 residues. Per the germline V gene, CDR1 is DFQATT and CDR2 is SNEGSKA (reference sequence). For the CDR3, the DNA is TGCAGTGCTAGAACAAAGGGGGGGACCCAGTACTTC. This translates into CSARTKGGTQYF.

The V and J genes are TRBV7-2 and TRBJ1-2; unclear D gene. CDR1 is SGHTA, CDR2 FQGNSA, per germline. The CDR3 spans 15 residues. V shed 0 bases and J shed 1 base, with 9 bases lying between them. The CDR3 bases are TGTGCCAGCAGCTTAGCCTTAACAGTTAACTATGGCTACACCTTC. It yields the protein CASSLALTVNYGYTF.

The chain links TRBV28 to TRBJ2-5, with D tentatively TRBD1 (7 bases). The CDR3 sequence is 13 residues long. Germline CDR1 reads MDHEN; CDR2 reads SYDVKM. V lost 4 bases and J lost 5, with 11 bases in between. The CDR3 bases are TGTGCCAGCAGTTCAGGGGGGATGGAGACCCAGTACTTC. This gives the protein CASSSGGMETQYF.

The chain has TRBV7-2 and TRBJ2-3; D is ambiguous. CDR3 length: 17 residues. Trimming removed 5 bases at V and 2 bases at J, with 20 bases between. Germline assignment: CDR1 SGHTA and CDR2 FQGNSA. CDR3 DNA sequence: TGTGCCAGCAGCCGGAGAGGATTAAAGATGGCCACAGATACGCAGTATTTT. Amino acids: CASSRRGLKMATDTQYF.

The chain is built from TRBV24-1 and TRBJ2-1; 10 nucleotides line up with TRBD2. Per the germline V gene, CDR1 is KGHDR and CDR2 is SFDVKD. The CDR3 contains 16 residues. V trimming: 3 bases; J trimming: 10 bases; junction bases outside the gene matches: 11. The CDR3 DNA follows: TGTGCCACCAGTGATGGAGCGGGAGGGAGGGATAGGGAGCAGTTCTTC. It specifies CATSDGAGGRDREQFF.

Comment on this clonotype: The conserved closing phenylalanine or tryptophan is absent in this CDR3, likely reflecting a read error. V and J are TRBV6-5 and TRBJ1-5; D unclear. The V and J ends lost 0 bases and 6 bases respectively, with 12 bases between them. The CDR3 is made up of 15 amino acids. Germline CDR1 is MNHEY and CDR2 is SVGAGI. As DNA, the CDR3 is TGTGCCAGCAGTTACTCTGACTCTTCAGCTCAGCCCCAGCATCTT. It specifies CASSYSDSSAQPQHL.